The 22 T cell receptor beta chains listed next were all sequenced from one sample in a study of T cells in Graves' hyperthyroidism and ophthalmopathy. From RNA transcripts, TCR beta CDR3 regions were amplified. In the first-round RT-PCR of the TCR CDR3, the HTBI primer set was used. TCRdb re-analysed the multiplex PCR reads in MiXCR, keeping a single row per CDR3 protein. The table records about 500,000 distinct CDR3 sequences, around 15% of them present only once. Sample: blood. These TCRs come from a woman aged 25 to 39 with Graves' ophthalmopathy.

The rearrangement joins TRBV15 to TRBJ2-5; D gene ambiguous. This CDR3 has 13 amino acids. The V gene's germline CDR1 is LNHNV and CDR2 YYDKDF (reference sequence). Trimming pared 8 bases from V and 1 base from J, leaving 11 bases between. Written as DNA, the CDR3 is TGTGCCACCGGTACAGACCGCCAAGAGACCCAGTACTTC. Its translation: CATGTDRQETQYF.

In its sample, this clonotype was seen many times. This chain links TRBV29-1 with TRBJ2-1, with TRBD2 matching over 9 bases. The CDR3 is 15 residues long. V shed 7 bases and J 10 bases; nucleotides not matched to a gene: 17. In germline, CDR1 is SQVTM, CDR2 ANQGSEA. The CDR3 bases are TGCAGCGGCGAGACTAGCGGACTCCCTATAGGAGAGCAGTTCTTC. It is translated as CSGETSGLPIGEQFF.

This clonotype appeared a few times. It may be a read error: a sequence one base away is much more abundant. The chain employs TRBV6-1 and TRBJ2-1; 12 bases map to TRBD2. The CDR3 consists of 15 residues. Germline CDR1 reads MNHNS; CDR2 reads SASEGT. Unmatched junction bases numbered 5, after V lost 6 bases and J lost 5 bases. The CDR3 spells CASRWTSGVNNEQFF. Written as DNA, the CDR3 is TGTGCCAGCAGATGGACTAGCGGGGTAAACAATGAGCAGTTCTTC.

The chain uses TRBV20-1 and TRBJ2-2, with D maybe TRBD1 (6 bases). The germline V and J ends were trimmed by 6 bases and 1 base, with 9 bases remaining between them. The CDR3 has 13 amino acids. Germline V gene data show CDR1 as DFQATT and CDR2 as SNEGSKA (reference sequence). The CDR3 DNA sequence: TGCAGTGCCGAGGGGGAGAACACCGGGGAGCTGTTTTTT. Its protein is CSAEGENTGELFF.

The chain has TRBV20-1 and TRBJ2-1; D uncertain. V lost 1 base to trimming and J lost 5 bases, with 21 bases between them. Germline CDR1 and CDR2: DFQATT and SNEGSKA (reference sequence). This CDR3 comprises 17 residues. CDR3 DNA sequence: TGCAGTGCTAGAGGCCATGGTGGCCCTAATAATCACAATGAGCAGTTCTTC. Translated, it gives CSARGHGGPNNHNEQFF.

This clonotype showed up many times. V usage is TRBV2 and J usage is TRBJ2-1, with a tentative D call TRBD2 (6 bases). The germline V gene encodes CDR1 SNHLY and CDR2 FYNNEI. This CDR3 has 15 residues. Deletions cut 4 bases from V and 3 bases from J, with 13 bases between. CDR3 amino acids: CASSGWREVYNEQFF. In DNA, the CDR3 is TGTGCCAGCAGTGGGTGGCGGGAAGTCTACAATGAGCAGTTCTTC.

Only a few counts were recorded for this clonotype. This sequence joins TRBV29-1 and TRBJ1-2; unclear D gene. Trimming shortened V by 3 bases and J by 7 bases, and 15 bases separated the two germline ends. This CDR3 region has 13 residues. Germline V gives CDR1 SQVTM, CDR2 ANQGSEA. CDR3 nucleotides: TGCAGCGTTGAGAGAGGACTAGTAGGTGGCTACACCTTC. Translation gives CSVERGLVGGYTF.

This clonotype was counted many times. This rearrangement joins TRBV20-1 to TRBJ1-6, with a tentative D call TRBD1 (6 bases). This CDR3 has 15 amino acids. Trimming stripped 2 bases from V and 4 bases from J, with 12 bases between. CDR1 is DFQATT and CDR2 is SNEGSKA in the germline V gene (reference sequence). The CDR3 bases are TGCAGTGCTAGAACAGGGCAGCTTTATAATTCACCCCTCCACTTT. It yields the protein CSARTGQLYNSPLHF.

Only a few counts were recorded for this clonotype. The V gene is TRBV4-1, the J gene TRBJ1-1; 8 positions match TRBD1. This CDR3 region has 16 residues. The V gene end was trimmed by 1 base and the J gene end by 1 base; junction bases not matched to a gene: 5. Germline V gene data show CDR1 as MGHRA and CDR2 as YSYEKL. The CDR3 region is CASSQVRGTGNTEAFF. CDR3 in DNA: TGCGCCAGCAGCCAAGTGAGAGGGACAGGGAACACTGAAGCTTTCTTT.

The table lists this clonotype with a few counts. This chain uses TRBV12-3 or TRBV12-4 with TRBJ2-1; 10 nucleotides agree with TRBD2. This CDR3 is 16 amino acids long. V was clipped by 3 bases and J by 7 bases; unmatched bases: 9. This CDR3 reads CASSFQGSGRANEQFF. The CDR3 nucleotides are TGTGCCAGCAGTTTCCAGGGGAGCGGGAGGGCTAATGAGCAGTTCTTC.

This clonotype was detected only a few times. The genes are TRBV6-5 and TRBJ2-1; 10 bases match TRBD2. The CDR3 totals 16 residues. Trimming at V came to 0 bases and at J to 5 bases, leaving 4 bases not matched to a gene. Per the germline V gene, CDR1 is MNHEY and CDR2 is SVGAGI. Here the CDR3 reads CASSYSTAGGNNEQFF. DNA for the CDR3: TGTGCCAGCAGTTACTCGACAGCGGGGGGGAACAATGAGCAGTTCTTC.

Comment on this clonotype: This may be a read error, as it is one base from a much larger clone. The rearrangement uses TRBV4-3 and TRBJ2-5; possibly TRBD1 for D (5 bases). The V end was cut by 2 bases, the J end by 0 bases, with 10 bases between. CDR1 and CDR2 from the germline V gene are LGHNA and YSLEER. The CDR3 runs 15 residues. The CDR3 region is CASSQNQGNQETQYF. CDR3 in DNA: TGCGCCAGCAGCCAAAATCAGGGAAACCAAGAGACCCAGTACTTC.

This clonotype was found many times. The CDR3 nucleotides read TGCAGCGTTAGGACAGGGGGCTATGGCTACACCTTC. This encodes CSVRTGGYGYTF. V gene TRBV29-1 combines with J gene TRBJ1-2, with 10 bases that match TRBD1. This CDR3 comprises 12 residues. Germline V gene data show CDR1 as SQVTM and CDR2 as ANQGSEA. V lost 5 bases, J lost 4 bases, and 1 base stayed unmatched.

This clonotype was detected many times. V gene TRBV6-6 combines with J gene TRBJ2-2, with D possibly TRBD1 on 5 matching bases. This CDR3 spans 14 amino acids. The germline gives CDR1 MNHNY, CDR2 SVGAGI (reference sequence). V dropped 2 bases and J dropped 5 bases, with 9 bases sitting between them. The CDR3 here is CASSYATVTGELFF. CDR3 DNA: TGTGCCAGCAGTTACGCGACAGTAACCGGGGAGCTGTTTTTT.

The chain recombines TRBV20-1 with TRBJ2-1; 11 nucleotides line up with TRBD2. After removal of 8 bases from V and 6 bases from J, the junction contained 12 bases not matched to a gene. Germline CDR1 is DFQATT and CDR2 is SNEGSKA (reference sequence). The CDR3 has 15 amino acids. CDR3 in amino acids: CSTASISGRVNEQFF. The CDR3 nucleotides read TGCAGTACCGCCTCCATTAGCGGGAGGGTCAATGAGCAGTTCTTC.

This clonotype turned up a few times. The chain couples TRBV20-1 to TRBJ2-1; D tentatively fits TRBD1 or TRBD2 (5 bases each). The V end lost 6 bases, the J end lost 0 bases, and 15 bases lay between the germline ends. CDR1 DFQATT and CDR2 SNEGSKA come from the germline V gene (reference sequence). The CDR3 is 15 amino acids. The CDR3, as DNA: TGCAGTGCAACCGGGACGGCGAGCTCCTACAATGAGCAGTTCTTC. Translation gives CSATGTASSYNEQFF.

Note on this clonotype: A read error may explain this, as a much larger clone is one base away. The chain recombines TRBV20-1 with TRBJ1-5, with TRBD1 matching 8 bases. CDR1 and CDR2 (germline): DFQATT, SNEGSKA (reference sequence). This CDR3 comprises 14 residues. The J segment lost 6 bases and the V segment lost 3 bases, leaving 7 bases of the junction unmatched. The CDR3: CSASSTGVSQPQHF. CDR3 DNA sequence: TGCAGTGCTAGTTCGACAGGGGTCAGTCAGCCCCAGCATTTT.

Notes on this clonotype: A much larger clone differs from this one at a single base, so this may be a read error. V is TRBV28 and J is TRBJ1-2; D unresolved. The V gene's germline CDR1 is MDHEN and CDR2 SYDVKM. The CDR3 is 15 residues long. Trimming removed 3 bases from V and 0 bases from J, with 11 bases in between. The CDR3 bases are TGTGCCAGCAGTTTTTACGTCACAGCTAACTATGGCTACACCTTC. Translation gives CASSFYVTANYGYTF.

This clonotype was counted at least ten times. The V call is TRBV7-2, the J call TRBJ2-5, with 7 bases lining up with TRBD2. This CDR3 is 12 amino acids long. Germline CDR1 reads SGHTA; CDR2 reads FQGNSA. Trimming took 4 bases from V and 5 from J; bases not matched to a gene: 1. The CDR3 is CASSWGGETQYF. The DNA for the CDR3 is TGTGCCAGCAGCTGGGGGGGGGAGACCCAGTACTTC.

V and J are TRBV19 and TRBJ2-1; D is undetermined. V lost 7 bases and J lost 4, with 14 bases in between. CDR1 and CDR2 (germline): LNHDA, SQIVND (reference sequence). The CDR3 contains 14 residues. As DNA, the CDR3 is TGTGCCAGTAAGTTGGCGTTTGAGTACAATGAGCAGTTCTTC. Amino acid sequence: CASKLAFEYNEQFF.

The chain recombines TRBV12-5 with TRBJ1-1; the D is unclear. V lost 2 bases and J lost 1, with 5 bases in between. CDR1 and CDR2 from the germline V gene are LGHNT and FRNRAP. This CDR3 contains 13 residues. CDR3 residues: CASGLNGNTEAFF. CDR3 bases: TGTGCTAGTGGTTTGAACGGGAACACTGAAGCTTTCTTT.

The chain carries TRBV11-2 and TRBJ2-1, with D maybe TRBD2 (6 bases). The germline V gene encodes CDR1 SGHAT and CDR2 FQNNGV. The V end lost 0 bases, the J end lost 9 bases, and 12 bases lay between the germline ends. The length of the CDR3 is 14 residues. The CDR3: CASSLERPSAEQFF. In DNA, the CDR3 is TGTGCCAGCAGCTTAGAACGCCCTAGCGCTGAGCAGTTCTTC. Full variable domain (missing parts from reference TRBV11-2 and TRBJ2-1): EAGVAQSPRYKIIEKRQSVAFWCNPISGHATLYWYQQILGQGPKLLIQFQNNGVVDDSQLPKDRFSAERLKGVDSTLKIQPAKLEDSAVYLCASSLERPSAEQFFGPGTRLTVL.